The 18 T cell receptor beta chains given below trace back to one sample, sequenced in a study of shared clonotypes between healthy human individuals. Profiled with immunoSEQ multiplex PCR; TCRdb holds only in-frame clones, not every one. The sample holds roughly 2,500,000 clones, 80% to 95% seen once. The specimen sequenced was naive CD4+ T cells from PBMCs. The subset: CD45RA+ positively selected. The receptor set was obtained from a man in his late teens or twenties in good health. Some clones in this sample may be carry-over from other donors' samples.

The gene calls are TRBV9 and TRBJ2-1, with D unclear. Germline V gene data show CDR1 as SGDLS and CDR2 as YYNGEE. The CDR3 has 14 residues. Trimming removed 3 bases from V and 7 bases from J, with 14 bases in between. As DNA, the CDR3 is TGTGCCAGCAGCGACCGGGTTCCCTGGAATGAGCAGTTCTTC. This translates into CASSDRVPWNEQFF.

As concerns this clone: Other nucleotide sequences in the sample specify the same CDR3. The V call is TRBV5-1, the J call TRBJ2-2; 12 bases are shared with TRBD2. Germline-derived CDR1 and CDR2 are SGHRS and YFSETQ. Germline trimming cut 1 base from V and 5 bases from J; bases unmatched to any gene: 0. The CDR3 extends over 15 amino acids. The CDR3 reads CASSLLAGGTGELFF. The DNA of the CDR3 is TGCGCCAGCAGCTTGCTAGCGGGAGGGACCGGGGAGCTGTTTTTT.

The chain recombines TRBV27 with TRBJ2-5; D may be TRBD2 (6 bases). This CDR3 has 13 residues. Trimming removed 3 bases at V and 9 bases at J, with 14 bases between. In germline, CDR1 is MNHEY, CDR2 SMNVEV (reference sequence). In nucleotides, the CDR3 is TGTGCCAGCAGTTTTTTGGACTCGGGGGCCCAGTACTTC. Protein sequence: CASSFLDSGAQYF.

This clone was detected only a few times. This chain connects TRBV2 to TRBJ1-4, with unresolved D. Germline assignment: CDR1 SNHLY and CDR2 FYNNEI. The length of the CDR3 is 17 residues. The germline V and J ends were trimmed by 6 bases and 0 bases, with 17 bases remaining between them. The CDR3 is CASRSGGRGATNEKLFF. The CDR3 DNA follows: TGTGCCAGCAGGTCGGGAGGGCGGGGAGCAACTAATGAAAAACTGTTTTTT. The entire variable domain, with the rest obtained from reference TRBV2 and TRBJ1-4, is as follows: EPEVTQTPSHQVTQMGQEVILRCVPISNHLYFYWYRQILGQKVEFLVSFYNNEISEKSEIFDDQFSVERPDGSNFTLKIRSTKLEDSAMYFCASRSGGRGATNEKLFFGSGTQLSVL.

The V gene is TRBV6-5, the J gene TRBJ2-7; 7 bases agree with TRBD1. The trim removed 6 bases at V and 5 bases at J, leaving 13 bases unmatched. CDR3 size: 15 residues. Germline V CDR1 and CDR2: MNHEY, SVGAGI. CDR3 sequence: CASSFSRTGGHEQYF. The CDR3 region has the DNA TGTGCCAGCAGCTTCTCAAGGACAGGAGGCCACGAGCAGTACTTC.

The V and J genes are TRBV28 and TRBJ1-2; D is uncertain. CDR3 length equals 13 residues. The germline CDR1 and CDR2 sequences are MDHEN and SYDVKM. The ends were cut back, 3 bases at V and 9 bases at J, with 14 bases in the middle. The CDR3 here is CASSFFPLISYTF. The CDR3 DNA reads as TGTGCCAGCAGTTTTTTCCCCCTTATTAGCTACACCTTC.

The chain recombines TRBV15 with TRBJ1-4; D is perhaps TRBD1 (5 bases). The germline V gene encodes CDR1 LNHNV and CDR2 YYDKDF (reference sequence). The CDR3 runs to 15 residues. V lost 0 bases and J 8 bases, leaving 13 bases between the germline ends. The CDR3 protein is CATSRDLGTDEKLFF. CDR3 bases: TGTGCCACCAGCAGAGATTTGGGGACGGACGAAAAACTGTTTTTT. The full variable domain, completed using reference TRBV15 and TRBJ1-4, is DAMVIQNPRYQVTQFGKPVTLSCSQTLNHNVMYWYQQKSSQAPKLLFHYYDKDFNNEADTPDNFQSRRPNTSFCFLDIRSPGLGDTAMYLCATSRDLGTDEKLFFGSGTQLSVL.

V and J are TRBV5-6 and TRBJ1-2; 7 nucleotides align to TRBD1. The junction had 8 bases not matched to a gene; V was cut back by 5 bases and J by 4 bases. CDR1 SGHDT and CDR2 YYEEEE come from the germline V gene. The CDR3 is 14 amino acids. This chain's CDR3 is CASSPGTEPYGYTF. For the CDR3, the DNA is TGTGCCAGCAGTCCCGGGACAGAGCCCTATGGCTACACCTTC.

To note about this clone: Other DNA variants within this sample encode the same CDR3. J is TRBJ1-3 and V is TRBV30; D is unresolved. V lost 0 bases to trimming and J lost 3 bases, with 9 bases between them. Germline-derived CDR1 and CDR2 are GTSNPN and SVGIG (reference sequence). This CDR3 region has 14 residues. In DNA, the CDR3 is TGTGCCTGGAGTGTCGCCCTTGGTGGAAACACCATATATTTT. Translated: CAWSVALGGNTIYF.

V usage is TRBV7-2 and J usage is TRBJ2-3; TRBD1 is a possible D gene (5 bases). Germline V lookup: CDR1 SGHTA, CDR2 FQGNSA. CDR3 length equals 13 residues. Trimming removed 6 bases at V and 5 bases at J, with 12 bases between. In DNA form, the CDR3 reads TGTGCCAGCAGAGGACACCGCAGAGATACGCAGTATTTT. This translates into CASRGHRRDTQYF.

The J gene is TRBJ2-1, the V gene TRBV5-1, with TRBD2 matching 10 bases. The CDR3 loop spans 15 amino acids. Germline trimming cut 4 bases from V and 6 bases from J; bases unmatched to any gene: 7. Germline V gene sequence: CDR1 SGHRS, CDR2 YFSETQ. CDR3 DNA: TGCGCCAGCAGCCCTAGCGGGAGAGTCAGCAATGAGCAGTTCTTC. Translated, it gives CASSPSGRVSNEQFF.

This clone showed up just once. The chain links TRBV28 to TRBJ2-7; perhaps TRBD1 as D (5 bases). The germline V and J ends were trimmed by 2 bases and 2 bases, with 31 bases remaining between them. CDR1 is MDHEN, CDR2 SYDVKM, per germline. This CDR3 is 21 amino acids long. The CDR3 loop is CASSLIWAYLDKRSPTYEQYF. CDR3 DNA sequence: TGTGCCAGCAGTTTAATTTGGGCCTACTTGGACAAGAGGTCCCCCACCTACGAGCAGTACTTC.

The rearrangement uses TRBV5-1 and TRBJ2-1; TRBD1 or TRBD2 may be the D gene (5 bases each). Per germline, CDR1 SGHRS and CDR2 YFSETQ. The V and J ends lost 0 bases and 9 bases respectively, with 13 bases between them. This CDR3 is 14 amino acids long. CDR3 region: CASSLGTGGGEQFF. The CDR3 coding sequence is TGCGCCAGCAGCTTGGGAACAGGTGGGGGTGAGCAGTTCTTC. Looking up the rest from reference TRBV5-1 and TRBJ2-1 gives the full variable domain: KAGVTQTPRYLIKTRGQQVTLSCSPISGHRSVSWYQQTPGQGLQFLFEYFSETQRNKGNFPGRFSGRQFSNSRSEMNVSTLELGDSALYLCASSLGTGGGEQFFGPGTRLTVL.

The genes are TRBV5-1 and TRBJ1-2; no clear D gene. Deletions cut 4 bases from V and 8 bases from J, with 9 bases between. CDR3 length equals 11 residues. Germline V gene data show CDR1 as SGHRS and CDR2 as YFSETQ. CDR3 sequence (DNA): TGCGCCAGCAGCGAGGTGGGAGGCTACACCTTC. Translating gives CASSEVGGYTF.

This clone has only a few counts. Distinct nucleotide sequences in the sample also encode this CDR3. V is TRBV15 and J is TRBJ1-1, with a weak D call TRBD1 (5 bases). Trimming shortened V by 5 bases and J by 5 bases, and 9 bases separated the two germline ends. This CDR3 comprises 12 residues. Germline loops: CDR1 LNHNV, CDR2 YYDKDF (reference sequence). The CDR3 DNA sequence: TGTGCCACCAGCCCCTGGGGGACTGAAGCTTTCTTT. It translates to CATSPWGTEAFF.

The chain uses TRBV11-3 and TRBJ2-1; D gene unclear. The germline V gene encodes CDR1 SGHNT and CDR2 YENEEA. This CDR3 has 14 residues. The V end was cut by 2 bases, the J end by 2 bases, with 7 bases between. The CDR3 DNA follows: TGTGCCAGCAGCTTACAAGGCACCTACAATGAGCAGTTCTTC. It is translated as CASSLQGTYNEQFF.

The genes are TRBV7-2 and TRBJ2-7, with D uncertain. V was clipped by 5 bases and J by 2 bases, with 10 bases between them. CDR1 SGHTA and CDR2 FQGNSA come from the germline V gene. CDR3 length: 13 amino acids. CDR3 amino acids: CASSPISPYEQYF. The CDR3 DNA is TGTGCCAGCAGCCCCATTTCCCCCTACGAGCAGTACTTC.

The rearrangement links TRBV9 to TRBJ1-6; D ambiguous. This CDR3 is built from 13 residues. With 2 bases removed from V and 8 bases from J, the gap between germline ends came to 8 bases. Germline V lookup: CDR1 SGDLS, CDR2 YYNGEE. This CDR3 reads CASSVLYDSPLHF. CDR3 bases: TGTGCCAGCAGCGTCCTATATGATTCACCCCTCCACTTT.